This TCR beta chain was obtained from a study of molecular identifiers for immune sequencing clone quantification. CDR1 is SNHLY and CDR2 is FYNNEI in the germline V gene. The CDR3 length is 15 residues. Trimming cost V 8 bases and J 0 bases, with 13 bases left between them. Sorted naive CD8 T cells were those defined as CD8+CD4-CCR7+CD45RA+. TCRdb reprocessed the PCR reads with MiXCR, giving one entry per CDR3 protein. The table has about 320,000 distinct CDR3 sequences, over 20% seen once. In this sample, this clonotype turned up many times. Its specificity is not known. The study's findings and limits: Spiked TCR RNA from one Jurkat cell reportedly showed up when mixed among around 1 million naive cells.

What was sequenced was naive CD8+ T cells from blood, with Jurkat cell RNA spiked in. Subset here: FACS-sorted CD8+CD4-CCR7+CD45RA+ naive T cells. The receptor's source is a human donor in good health. Some libraries in this study had Jurkat cell RNA spiked in. The V and J genes are TRBV2 and TRBJ2-2; no clear D. In DNA, the CDR3 is TGTGCCAGCTGGGATTTTCAGTCGAACACCGGGGAGCTGTTTTTT. Translating gives CASWDFQSNTGELFF. Using reference TRBV2 and TRBJ2-2 for the parts outside the CDR3, the full variable domain is EPEVTQTPSHQVTQMGQEVILRCVPISNHLYFYWYRQILGQKVEFLVSFYNNEISEKSEIFDDQFSVERPDGSNFTLKIRSTKLEDSAMYFCASWDFQSNTGELFFGEGSRLTVL.